Presented here are 8 T cell receptor beta chains from one specimen sequenced in a study of blood T cell repertoires in COVID-19 (TCRdb year 2020). The method was the immunoSEQ multiplex PCR assay. TCRdb holds this immuneACCESS table with in-frame rearrangements only. Some clones are missing; in checked studies, unresolved V genes explain under half, and the rest has no known cause. The sample has roughly 420,000 clones on record, over 75% of them singletons. The ten largest account for more than 0.85% of the sample. The sample comprised PBMCs or T cells enriched from blood (not recorded which). The receptors derive from a woman aged 25-40 years with acute COVID-19.

This clone was counted only a few times. The genes are TRBV19 and TRBJ2-2; possibly TRBD1 for D (5 bases). V lost 2 bases and J 2 bases, leaving 18 bases between the germline ends. Germline lookup yields CDR1 LNHDA and CDR2 SQIVND (reference sequence). The CDR3 totals 18 residues. The CDR3 sequence is CASSILGEKHLNTGELFF. CDR3 DNA: TGTGCCAGTAGTATATTAGGGGAAAAACATTTAAACACCGGGGAGCTGTTTTTT.

The genes are TRBV29-1 and TRBJ1-3, with 7 nucleotides matching TRBD1. Germline V lookup: CDR1 SQVTM, CDR2 ANQGSEA. The CDR3 extends over 15 amino acids. V was clipped by 7 bases and J by 2 bases; unmatched bases: 11. The DNA for the CDR3 is TGCAGCGCCAAGACAGGGCATAAAACTGGAAACACCATATATTTT. Residues: CSAKTGHKTGNTIYF.

The chain has TRBV19 and TRBJ1-6; 8 positions match TRBD1. Germline lookup yields CDR1 LNHDA and CDR2 SQIVND (reference sequence). This CDR3 contains 20 residues. The J segment lost 0 bases and the V segment lost 5 bases, leaving 15 bases of the junction unmatched. Here the CDR3 reads CASSVRPSGTGYSYNSPLHF. DNA of the CDR3: TGTGCCAGTAGTGTACGACCTTCCGGGACAGGATACTCCTATAATTCACCCCTCCACTTT.

The chain is built from TRBV27 and TRBJ1-4; D is perhaps TRBD1 (5 bases). V was shortened by 3 bases and J by 7 bases, with 15 bases between the two germline ends. This CDR3 spans 15 amino acids. Germline V gene lookup returns CDR1 MNHEY and CDR2 SMNVEV (reference sequence). CDR3: CASSLAGLAGEKLFF. The DNA of the CDR3 is TGTGCCAGCAGTTTGGCAGGGCTTGCCGGTGAAAAACTGTTTTTT. Drawing the rest from reference TRBV27 and TRBJ1-4, the complete variable domain is EAQVTQNPRYLITVTGKKLTVTCSQNMNHEYMSWYRQDPGLGLRQIYYSMNVEVTDKGDVPEGYKVSRKEKRNFPLILESPSPNQTSLYFCASSLAGLAGEKLFFGSGTQLSVL.

The CDR3, as DNA: TGTGCTAGTGGTTTGGTGGTGACAGAGACGTACAATGAGCAGTTCTTC. Protein: CASGLVVTETYNEQFF. The rearrangement uses TRBV12-5 and TRBJ2-1, with D perhaps matching TRBD1 (5 bases). Trimming took 0 bases from V and 4 from J, leaving 13 bases between them. The CDR3 spans 16 residues. Germline CDR1 is LGHNT and CDR2 is FRNRAP.

A few counts support this clone. This sequence joins TRBV2 and TRBJ2-7; D unclear. Germline V CDR1 and CDR2: SNHLY, FYNNEI. Trimming shortened V by 6 bases and J by 2 bases, and 17 bases separated the two germline ends. The CDR3 is 15 residues long. CDR3 in amino acids: CASSTAPGSTYEQYF. The DNA of the CDR3 is TGTGCCAGCAGCACCGCACCGGGTTCTACCTACGAGCAGTACTTC.

The rearrangement uses TRBV5-4 and TRBJ2-5; 9 bases map to TRBD1. This CDR3 is 14 amino acids long. With 4 bases clipped from V and 6 bases from J, the junction kept 7 bases outside the gene matches. The germline CDR1 and CDR2 sequences are SGHNT and YYREEE (reference sequence). CDR3 residues: CASSLGTGYQTQYF. The DNA of the CDR3 is TGTGCCAGCAGCCTCGGGACAGGGTATCAGACCCAGTACTTC. Looking up the rest from reference TRBV5-4 and TRBJ2-5 gives the full variable domain: ETGVTQSPTHLIKTRGQQVTLRCSSQSGHNTVSWYQQALGQGPQFIFQYYREEENGRGNFPPRFSGLQFPNYSSELNVNALELDDSALYLCASSLGTGYQTQYFGPGTRLLVL.

V gene TRBV7-2 combines with J gene TRBJ2-1; D unclear. CDR1 and CDR2 (germline): SGHTA, FQGNSA. Trimming stripped 3 bases from V and 4 bases from J, with 7 bases between. The CDR3 extends over 13 amino acids. The CDR3: CASSFSGYNEQFF. The CDR3 region has the DNA TGTGCCAGCAGCTTCTCCGGTTACAATGAGCAGTTCTTC.